The 11 T cell receptor beta chains below come from one sample, sequenced in a study of cytomegalovirus exposure and HLA in healthy donors. It was with 60 Vbeta and 13 Jbeta primers that the PCR ran. Produced via immunoSEQ multiplex PCR; TCRdb's table is partial and in-frame only. The table has some 180,000 clones, about 80% seen once; the top ten hold approximately 2.1%. The sequencing input was PBMCs. These TCRs come from a woman aged 25 to 39 in good health and CMV-seronegative.

The CDR3 protein is CASSQDAGDTQYF. DNA for the CDR3: TGCGCCAGCAGCCAAGATGCCGGAGATACGCAGTATTTT. This chain uses TRBV4-3 with TRBJ2-3; D unresolved. Trimming shortened V by 0 bases and J by 5 bases, and 6 bases separated the two germline ends. In germline, CDR1 is LGHNA, CDR2 YSLEER. The CDR3 is 13 amino acids.

The CDR3 loop reads CASNRASSGNTIYF. For the CDR3, the DNA is TGCGCCAGCAACAGGGCGAGCTCTGGAAACACCATATATTTT. The rearrangement joins TRBV10-1 to TRBJ1-3; weak D call: TRBD1 (6 bases). This CDR3 spans 14 amino acids. With 7 bases removed from V and 0 bases from J, the gap between germline ends came to 10 bases. The germline CDR1 and CDR2 sequences are WNHNN and SYGVQD (reference sequence).

The chain uses TRBV12-5 and TRBJ2-7; the D gene is possibly TRBD1 (5 bases). Trimming shortened V by 2 bases and J by 1 base, and 9 bases separated the two germline ends. The CDR3 is 14 amino acids. The germline CDR1 and CDR2 sequences are LGHNT and FRNRAP. CDR3 residues: CASGLFKGSYEQYF. CDR3 nucleotide sequence: TGTGCTAGTGGTTTGTTCAAGGGGTCCTACGAGCAGTACTTC.

The chain recombines TRBV4-3 with TRBJ2-1, with a tentative D call TRBD1 (6 bases). CDR3 length: 17 residues. Germline V gives CDR1 LGHNA, CDR2 YSLEER. The V end lost 0 bases, the J end lost 5 bases, and 17 bases lay between the germline ends. Here the CDR3 DNA reads TGCGCCAGCAGCCAAGATTTAGGGACACACAGAGACAATGAGCAGTTCTTC. This gives the protein CASSQDLGTHRDNEQFF.

The chain recombines TRBV29-1 with TRBJ1-2; D is unresolved. Trimming left V 3 bases short and J 4 bases short, with 12 bases between. Germline loops: CDR1 SQVTM, CDR2 ANQGSEA. The length of the CDR3 is 13 residues. The CDR3 protein is CSVEPPGFYGYTF. As DNA, the CDR3 is TGCAGCGTTGAGCCTCCAGGCTTCTATGGCTACACCTTC.

The chain recombines TRBV18 with TRBJ2-1; D gene unclear. The CDR3 covers 15 residues. Germline-derived CDR1 and CDR2 are KGHSH and LQKENI. The V gene lost 1 base and the J gene lost 0 bases, with 7 bases spanning the gap. The CDR3 here is CASSPQRDSYNEQFF. Written as DNA, the CDR3 is TGTGCCAGCTCACCACAGCGTGACTCCTACAATGAGCAGTTCTTC.

The rearrangement links TRBV5-1 to TRBJ1-1; possible D gene TRBD1, 5 bases. The CDR3 is 12 residues long. V was shortened by 2 bases and J by 4 bases, with 6 bases between the two germline ends. Germline lookup yields CDR1 SGHRS and CDR2 YFSETQ. The DNA of the CDR3 is TGCGCCAGCAGCTTTCAGGGCACTGAAGCTTTCTTT. It is translated as CASSFQGTEAFF.

V usage is TRBV29-1 and J usage is TRBJ2-3, with 10 bases fitting TRBD2. The CDR3 sequence is 15 residues long. V lost 0 bases to trimming and J lost 6 bases; unmatched junction nucleotides: 6. The V gene's germline CDR1 is SQVTM and CDR2 ANQGSEA. The CDR3 sequence is CSVEEGSGGADTQYF. CDR3 nucleotide sequence: TGCAGCGTTGAAGAGGGCAGCGGGGGGGCGGATACGCAGTATTTT.

This clone was seen only once. This CDR3 is CASSPPGQGNYNEQFF. The DNA for the CDR3 is TGCGCCAGCAGCCCCCCCGGACAGGGAAACTACAATGAGCAGTTCTTC. This chain links TRBV5-1 with TRBJ2-1; 8 positions agree with TRBD1. CDR1 is SGHRS, CDR2 YFSETQ, per germline. V lost 4 bases and J lost 3; bases outside the gene matches: 9. The CDR3 is 16 amino acids.

The chain joins TRBV5-1 to TRBJ2-3, with D possibly matching TRBD2 (7 bases). Germline V gene data show CDR1 as SGHRS and CDR2 as YFSETQ. CDR3 length equals 15 residues. V was trimmed by 4 bases and J by 6 bases, leaving 18 bases between them. CDR3 sequence reads: CASSVGRGLGDTQYF. CDR3 DNA: TGCGCCAGCAGCGTCGGGCGGGGGCTTGGGGATACGCAGTATTTT.

The gene calls are TRBV5-6 and TRBJ1-2; D may be TRBD1 (5 bases). The germline V gene encodes CDR1 SGHDT and CDR2 YYEEEE. This CDR3 has 15 residues. V gave up 7 bases and J gave up 8 bases, with 24 bases separating them. The DNA for the CDR3 is TGTGCCAGCTCGAACCCTCAGGGTTGGAGCAGGGGCTACACCTTC. This sequence encodes CASSNPQGWSRGYTF.